The T cell receptor (beta chain) under discussion was sequenced for a study of cytomegalovirus exposure and HLA in healthy donors. Study at large: An early data release held approximately 80 million unique TCRs from HLA-typed donors.

Study-wide results and limits: The study listed approximately 170 cytomegalovirus-associated TCR beta chains.

60 Vbeta and 13 Jbeta primers were used in PCR. Original processing methods: As a later analysis found, there were approximately 80 million unique TCR beta chains, of which roughly 11 million were shared. Sequenced by immunoSEQ multiplex PCR; TCRdb stores in-frame clones only, minus some. V and J calls and clone size come straight from that table; D and trimming were deduced from the DNA. The table lists fewer than 200,000 clones, roughly 79% of them singletons. As concerns this clone: As yet, its antigen is unknown.

The specimen sequenced was PBMCs. This TCR derives from a woman aged 50 to 60 in good health and CMV-seronegative.

The CDR3: CASSMGLSEKLFF. Here the CDR3 DNA reads TGTGCCAGTAGTATGGGACTAAGTGAAAAACTGTTTTTT. The V and J genes are TRBV19 and TRBJ1-4; D may be TRBD1 (5 bases). This CDR3 contains 13 residues. V gave up 3 bases and J gave up 7 bases, with 9 bases separating them. Germline V gene sequence: CDR1 LNHDA, CDR2 SQIVND (reference sequence). The full variable domain, rest sourced from reference TRBV19 and TRBJ1-4, is DGGITQSPKYLFRKEGQNVTLSCEQNLNHDAMYWYRQDPGQGLRLIYYSQIVNDFQKGDIAEGYSVSREKKESFPLTVTSAQKNPTAFYLCASSMGLSEKLFFGSGTQLSVL.